This T cell receptor beta chain was obtained from a study of T cell repertoires in cytomegalovirus infection. TCRdb reprocessed the reads with MiXCR, giving one entry per CDR3 protein. Of around 250,000 distinct CDR3 sequences listed, more than 15% are singletons. This clonotype was seen many times. Trimming took 0 bases from V and 3 from J; bases not matched to a gene: 4. The CDR3 has 15 amino acids. Germline V gene data show CDR1 as SNHLY and CDR2 as FYNNEI. V usage is TRBV2 and J usage is TRBJ2-7; 8 bases are a match to TRBD1. This TCR derives from a human donor in good health (CMV status not recorded). Some clones in this sample may be carry-over from other donors' samples. What was sequenced was CD8+ T cells from PBMCs. CDR3 in DNA: TGTGCCAGCAGTGAAGCCGGGACAGGCATCTACGAGCAGTACTTC. It is translated as CASSEAGTGIYEQYF.